This T cell receptor beta chain is drawn from a study of shared clonotypes between healthy human individuals. Broader study findings: Generation of non-shared clonotypes was less probable than generation of clonotypes shared by all four donors.

Sequencing used immunoSEQ multiplex PCR; TCRdb keeps in-frame clones, though not all of them. The table shows 2 million or so clones, with 85% to 95% occurring only once. As regards this clone: What it recognizes is unknown.

V lost 1 base to trimming and J lost 4 bases, with 17 bases between them. Germline lookup yields CDR1 SQVTM and CDR2 ANQGSEA. The CDR3 consists of 15 residues. The TCR was taken from a young man in good health. This chain uses TRBV29-1 with TRBJ2-7; D might be TRBD2 (6 bases). Source material: naive CD4+ T cells sorted from blood. Subset specified: CD45RA+ positively selected. The CDR3 nucleotides read TGCAGCGTTGAAGGGACCCGGGACTTACCTTACGAGCAGTACTTC. This encodes CSVEGTRDLPYEQYF.